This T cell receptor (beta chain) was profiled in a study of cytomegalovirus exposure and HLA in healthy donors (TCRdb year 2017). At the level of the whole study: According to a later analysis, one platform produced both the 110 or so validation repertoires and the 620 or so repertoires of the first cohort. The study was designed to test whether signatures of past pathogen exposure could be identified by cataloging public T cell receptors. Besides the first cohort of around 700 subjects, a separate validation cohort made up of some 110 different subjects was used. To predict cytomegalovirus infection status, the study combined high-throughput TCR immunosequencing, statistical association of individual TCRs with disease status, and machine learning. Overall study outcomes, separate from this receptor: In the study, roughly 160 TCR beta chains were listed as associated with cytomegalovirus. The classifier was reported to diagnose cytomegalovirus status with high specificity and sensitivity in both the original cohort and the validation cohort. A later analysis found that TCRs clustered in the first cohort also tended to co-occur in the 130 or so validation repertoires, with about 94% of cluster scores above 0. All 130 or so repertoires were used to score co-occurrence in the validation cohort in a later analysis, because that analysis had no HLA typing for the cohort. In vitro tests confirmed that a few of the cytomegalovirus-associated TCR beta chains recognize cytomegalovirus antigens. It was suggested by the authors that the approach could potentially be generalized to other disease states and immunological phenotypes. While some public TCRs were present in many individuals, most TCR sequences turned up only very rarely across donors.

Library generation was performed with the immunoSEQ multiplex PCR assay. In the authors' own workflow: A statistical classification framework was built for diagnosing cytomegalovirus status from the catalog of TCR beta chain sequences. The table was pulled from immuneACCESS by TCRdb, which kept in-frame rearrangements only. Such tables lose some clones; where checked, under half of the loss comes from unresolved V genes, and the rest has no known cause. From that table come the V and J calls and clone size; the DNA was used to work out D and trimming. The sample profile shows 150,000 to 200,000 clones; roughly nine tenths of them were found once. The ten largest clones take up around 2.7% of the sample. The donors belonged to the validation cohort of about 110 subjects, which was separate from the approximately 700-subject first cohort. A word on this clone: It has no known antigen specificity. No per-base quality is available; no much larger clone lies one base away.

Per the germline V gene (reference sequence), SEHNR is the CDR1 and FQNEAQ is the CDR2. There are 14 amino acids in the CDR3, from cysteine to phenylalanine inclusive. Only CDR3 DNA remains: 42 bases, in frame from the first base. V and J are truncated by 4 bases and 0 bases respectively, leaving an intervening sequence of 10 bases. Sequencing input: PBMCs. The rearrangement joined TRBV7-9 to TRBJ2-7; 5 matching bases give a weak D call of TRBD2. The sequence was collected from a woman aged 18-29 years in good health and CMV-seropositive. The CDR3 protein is CASSSWAGSYEQYF. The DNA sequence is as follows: TGTGCCAGCAGCTCGTGGGCGGGCTCCTACGAGCAGTACTTC. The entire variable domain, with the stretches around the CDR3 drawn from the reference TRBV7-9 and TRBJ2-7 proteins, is DTGVSQNPRHKITKRGQNVTFRCDPISEHNRLYWYRQTLGQGPEFLTYFQNEAQLEKSRLLSDRFSAERPKGSFSTLEIQRTEQGDSAMYLCASSSWAGSYEQYFGPGTRLTVT.